This T cell receptor beta chain was recorded in a study of T cell responses to AZD1222 COVID-19 vaccine. Study findings and constraints: At study baseline, merely six AZD1222 recipients were seropositive. Females made up more of the donors, who were largely white British, and clonal diversity may have come out too low. All repertoire sampling was performed exclusively after the peak T cell response.

Second-dose schedules of about 4 or about 12 weeks were combined. The CDR3 has 13 residues. Germline CDR1 is MDHEN and CDR2 is SYDVKM. Trimming shortened V by 6 bases and J by 3 bases, and 9 bases separated the two germline ends. The assay was immunoSEQ multiplex PCR, and TCRdb's table has in-frame clones only and misses some. This repertoire shows about 48,000 clones, roughly 85% found once; its top ten account for around 7%. Note on this clone: Its cognate antigen is unknown.

The clonotype comes from an adult who received the AZD1222 COVID-19 vaccine. The chain links TRBV28 to TRBJ1-5; D is undetermined. Specimen: peripheral blood, collected 28 days after the second AZD1222 dose. CDR3 bases: TGTGCCAGCAGCGAAGACACCAATCAGCCCCAGCATTTT. This gives the protein CASSEDTNQPQHF.